This T cell receptor (beta chain) was captured in a study of T cell responses to AZD1222 COVID-19 vaccine. Study outcomes and limitations: The donor cohort was predominantly white British with a female majority, and clonal diversity may have been underestimated. Along spike, vaccine-associated CD4 TCRs were found throughout, with dominance at 160-218 and 743-854. Two doses of AZD1222 preceded a rise in Spike-specific TCR breadth and depth.

Germline V gene data show CDR1 as SGHVS and CDR2 as FQNEAQ. V was clipped by 5 bases and J by 3 bases, with 17 bases between them. The CDR3 is 16 residues long. Pooled samples include second doses given at about 4 or 12 weeks. With respect to this clone: No antigen is known for it.

Profiling relied on immunoSEQ multiplex PCR, and the TCRdb table lists in-frame clones only, not all of them. The table includes around 140,000 clones, approximately 90% detected once. The clonotype was recovered from an adult who received the AZD1222 COVID-19 vaccine. J is TRBJ1-5 and V is TRBV7-8, with no clear D. The sample consisted of peripheral blood, taken 28 days after the second AZD1222 dose. CDR3 nucleotides: TGTGCCAGCAGCCTCGGGCAGTCGGTTTACAATCAGCCCCAGCATTTT. Translation gives CASSLGQSVYNQPQHF. The full variable domain, completed using reference TRBV7-8 and TRBJ1-5, is GAGVSQSPRYKVAKRGQDVALRCDPISGHVSLFWYQQALGQGPEFLTYFQNEAQLDKSGLPSDRFFAERPEGSVSTLKIQRTQQEDSAVYLCASSLGQSVYNQPQHFGDGTRLSIL.